This T cell receptor (beta chain) was identified in a study of blood T cells in healthy people across ages. The CDR3 sequence is 14 residues long. V was shortened by 5 bases and J by 7 bases, with 16 bases between the two germline ends. In germline, CDR1 is SGHRS, CDR2 YFSETQ. Points from the study as a whole: In these data, TCR beta diversity tracked strongly with naive T cell percentage.

It was with a sample-barcoded 5' primer and a J-beta primer mix that a second PCR of roughly 6 to 12 cycles was run. TCRdb re-called the 5' RACE reads with MiXCR, one entry per CDR3 protein. In the table there are approximately 880,000 distinct CDR3 sequences, around 49% of which are singletons. This clonotype occurred a few times. Its antigen is undetermined. Each donor was a healthy Caucasian individual from Russia, aged roughly 6 to 100. No fewer than 6 million PBMCs went into each sample. Total RNA extraction produced at least 6 micrograms (per sample) for the study. This rearrangement joins TRBV5-1 to TRBJ1-5, with D possibly being TRBD1 (5 bases). Sequencing was performed on blood. This clonotype was obtained from a man aged 25 to 40 in good health. DNA for the CDR3: TGCGCCAGCAGTCGGGACGGTGACCAACAGCCCCAGCATTTT. As protein: CASSRDGDQQPQHF.